The source of this T cell receptor beta chain is a study of T-cell memory formation after mild COVID-19. The wider study: TCR clustering was largely donor specific. Study observations and caveats: Second-wave clones peaking on day 37 lacked confirmed SARS-CoV-2 specificity. Chiefly within CM and EM were the contracting CD4+ clones; CD8+ ones were within EMRA.

This clonotype came up many times. Its antigen remains unknown. The V segment lost 1 base and the J segment 4 bases; nucleotides outside the gene matches: 8. The length of the CDR3 is 15 residues. Germline CDR1 is DFQATT and CDR2 is SNEGSKA (reference sequence). 5'RACE with constant-segment primers yielded barcoded, UMI-tagged TCR alpha and TCR beta cDNA libraries. TCRdb reanalysed the 5' RACE reads using MiXCR and keeps one entry per CDR3 protein. This sample carries a few hundred thousand distinct CDR3 sequences, 8.5% to 9.5% of them seen once, and the ten largest clones take around 21%. This TCR was recovered from a young man who had mild COVID-19 (a few samples of this study predate the infection). Cell type and time point are not known. The J gene is TRBJ2-5, the V gene TRBV20-1; 8 positions match TRBD2. Sequencing was done on a sample of PBMCs or a T cell subset sorted from them (not recorded which). CDR3 coding DNA: TGCAGTGCTAGAGGGCCAGCGGGGGCGGGAGAGACCCAGTACTTC. This codes for CSARGPAGAGETQYF.